This TCR beta chain was documented in a study of blood T cell repertoires in COVID-19. Germline lookup yields CDR1 SGHNT and CDR2 YENEEA. The CDR3 contains 14 residues. The V gene lost 5 bases and the J gene lost 2 bases, with 13 bases spanning the gap. Method: immunoSEQ multiplex PCR; TCRdb's copy keeps in-frame clones and lacks some. There are 140,000 to 150,000 clones in the sample; approximately 80% occur only once, and 10% lies in the top ten. Sequencing was done on a sample of peripheral blood. This chain connects TRBV11-3 to TRBJ2-7, with D tentatively TRBD1 (6 bases). The sequence derives from a man aged 55 to 70 with active or convalescent COVID-19. The CDR3 sequence is CASSTDRIPYEQYF. The CDR3 DNA reads as TGTGCCAGCAGCACCGACAGGATCCCCTACGAGCAGTACTTC.